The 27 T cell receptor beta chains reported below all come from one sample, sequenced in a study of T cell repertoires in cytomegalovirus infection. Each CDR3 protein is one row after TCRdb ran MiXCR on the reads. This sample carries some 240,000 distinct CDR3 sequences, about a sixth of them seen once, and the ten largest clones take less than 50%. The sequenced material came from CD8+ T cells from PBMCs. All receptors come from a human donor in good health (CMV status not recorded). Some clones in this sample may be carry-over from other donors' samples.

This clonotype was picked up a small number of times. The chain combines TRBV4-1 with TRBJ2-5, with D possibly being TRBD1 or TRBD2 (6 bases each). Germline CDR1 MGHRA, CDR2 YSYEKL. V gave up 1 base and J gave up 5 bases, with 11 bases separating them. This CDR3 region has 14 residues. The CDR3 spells CASSQVPGAETQYF. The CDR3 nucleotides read TGCGCCAGCAGCCAAGTACCGGGGGCTGAGACCCAGTACTTC.

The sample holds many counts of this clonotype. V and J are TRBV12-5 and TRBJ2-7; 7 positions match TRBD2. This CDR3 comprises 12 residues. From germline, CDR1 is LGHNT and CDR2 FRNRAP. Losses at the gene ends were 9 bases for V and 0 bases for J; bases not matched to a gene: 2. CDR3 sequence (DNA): TGTGCTAGCAGCGGGGACTCCTACGAGCAGTACTTC. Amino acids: CASSGDSYEQYF. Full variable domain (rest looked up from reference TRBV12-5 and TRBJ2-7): DARVTQTPRHKVTEMGQEVTMRCQPILGHNTVFWYRQTMMQGLELLAYFRNRAPLDDSGMPKDRFSAEMPDATLATLKIQPSEPRDSAVYFCASSGDSYEQYFGPGTRLTVT.

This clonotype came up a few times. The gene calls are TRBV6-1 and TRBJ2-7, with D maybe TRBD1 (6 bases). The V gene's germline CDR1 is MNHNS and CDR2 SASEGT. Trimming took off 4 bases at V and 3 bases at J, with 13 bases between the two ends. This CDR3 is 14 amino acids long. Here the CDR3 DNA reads TGTGCCAGCAGTGGGACAGTTCAATTCTACGAGCAGTACTTC. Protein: CASSGTVQFYEQYF.

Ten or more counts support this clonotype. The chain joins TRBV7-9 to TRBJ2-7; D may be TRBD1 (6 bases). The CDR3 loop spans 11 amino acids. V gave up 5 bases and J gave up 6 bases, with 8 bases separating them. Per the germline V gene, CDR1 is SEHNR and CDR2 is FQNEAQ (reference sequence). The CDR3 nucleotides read TGTGCCAGCAGCCGGACAGCCGAGCAGTACTTC. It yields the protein CASSRTAEQYF. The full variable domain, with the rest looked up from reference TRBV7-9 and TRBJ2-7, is DTGVSQNPRHKITKRGQNVTFRCDPISEHNRLYWYRQTLGQGPEFLTYFQNEAQLEKSRLLSDRFSAERPKGSFSTLEIQRTEQGDSAMYLCASSRTAEQYFGPGTRLTVT.

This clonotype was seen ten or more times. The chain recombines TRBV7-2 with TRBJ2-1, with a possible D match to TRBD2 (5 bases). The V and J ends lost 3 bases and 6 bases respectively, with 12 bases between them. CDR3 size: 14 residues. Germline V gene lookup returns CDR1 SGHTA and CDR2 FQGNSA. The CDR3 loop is CASSFFTGGNEQFF. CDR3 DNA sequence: TGTGCCAGCAGCTTTTTCACTGGAGGCAATGAGCAGTTCTTC.

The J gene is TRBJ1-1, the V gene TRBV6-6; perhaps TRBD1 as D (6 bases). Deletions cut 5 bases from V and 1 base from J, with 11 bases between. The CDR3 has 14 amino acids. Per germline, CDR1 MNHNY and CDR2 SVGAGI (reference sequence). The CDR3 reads CASSVQGKNTEAFF. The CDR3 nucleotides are TGTGCCAGCAGTGTTCAGGGGAAGAACACTGAAGCTTTCTTT.

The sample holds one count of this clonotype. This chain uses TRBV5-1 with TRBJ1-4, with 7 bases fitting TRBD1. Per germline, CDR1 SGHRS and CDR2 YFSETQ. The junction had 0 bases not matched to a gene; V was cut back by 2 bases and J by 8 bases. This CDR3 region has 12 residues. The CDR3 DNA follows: TGCGCCAGCAGCTTACAGGGGGAAAAACTGTTTTTT. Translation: CASSLQGEKLFF.

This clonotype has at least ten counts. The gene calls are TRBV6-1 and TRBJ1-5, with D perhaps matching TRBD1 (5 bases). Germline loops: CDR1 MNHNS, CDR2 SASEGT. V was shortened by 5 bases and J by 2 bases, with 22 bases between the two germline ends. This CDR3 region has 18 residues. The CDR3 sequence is CASSRTEQIGAGNQPQHF. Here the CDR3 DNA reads TGTGCCAGCAGTAGGACGGAGCAAATCGGGGCGGGCAATCAGCCCCAGCATTTT.

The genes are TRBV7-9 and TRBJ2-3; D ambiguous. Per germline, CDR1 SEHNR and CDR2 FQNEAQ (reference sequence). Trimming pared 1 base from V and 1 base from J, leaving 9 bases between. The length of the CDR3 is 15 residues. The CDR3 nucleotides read TGTGCCAGCAGCTTAGTTCCCAAGGGCACAGATACGCAGTATTTT. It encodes CASSLVPKGTDTQYF.

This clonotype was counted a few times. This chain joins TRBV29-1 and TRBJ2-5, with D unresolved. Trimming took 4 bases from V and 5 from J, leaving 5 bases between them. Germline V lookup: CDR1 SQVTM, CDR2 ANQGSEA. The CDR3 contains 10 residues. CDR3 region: CSVGAETQYF. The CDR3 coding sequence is TGCAGCGTTGGAGCGGAGACCCAGTACTTC.

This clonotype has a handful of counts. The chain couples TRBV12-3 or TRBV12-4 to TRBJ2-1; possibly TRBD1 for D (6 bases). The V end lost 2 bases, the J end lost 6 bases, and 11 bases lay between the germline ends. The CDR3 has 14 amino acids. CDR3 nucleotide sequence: TGTGCCAGCAGTTTACATCAGGGGCCCAATGAGCAGTTCTTC. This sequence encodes CASSLHQGPNEQFF.

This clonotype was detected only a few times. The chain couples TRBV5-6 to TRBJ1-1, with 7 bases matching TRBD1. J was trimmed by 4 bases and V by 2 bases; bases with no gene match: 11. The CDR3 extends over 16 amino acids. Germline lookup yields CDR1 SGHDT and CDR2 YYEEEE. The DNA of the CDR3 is TGTGCCAGCAGCTTTCCGGGACAGTTTGGGGGCACTGAAGCTTTCTTT. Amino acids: CASSFPGQFGGTEAFF.

CDR3: CASSHSGPNSPLHF. CDR3 coding DNA: TGTGCCAGCAGCCACAGTGGACCCAATTCACCCCTCCACTTT. The rearrangement links TRBV9 to TRBJ1-6; unclear D gene. Trimming took off 4 bases at V and 7 bases at J, with 12 bases between the two ends. CDR3 length: 14 residues. Germline V gives CDR1 SGDLS, CDR2 YYNGEE.

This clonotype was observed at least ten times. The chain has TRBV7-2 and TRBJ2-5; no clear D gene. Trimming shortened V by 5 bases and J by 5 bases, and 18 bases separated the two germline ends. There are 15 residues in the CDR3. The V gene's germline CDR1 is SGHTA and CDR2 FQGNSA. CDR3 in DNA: TGTGCCAGCAGCGTGTCGGGCGCTGACTTGGAGACCCAGTACTTC. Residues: CASSVSGADLETQYF. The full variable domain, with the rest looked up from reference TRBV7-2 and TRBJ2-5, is GAGVSQSPSNKVTEKGKDVELRCDPISGHTALYWYRQSLGQGLEFLIYFQGNSAPDKSGLPSDRFSAERTGGSVSTLTIQRTQQEDSAVYLCASSVSGADLETQYFGPGTRLLVL.

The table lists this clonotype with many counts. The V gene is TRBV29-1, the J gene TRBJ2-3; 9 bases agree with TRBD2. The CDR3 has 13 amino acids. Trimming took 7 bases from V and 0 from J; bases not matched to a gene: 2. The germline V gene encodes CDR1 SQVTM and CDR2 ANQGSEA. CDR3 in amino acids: CSGLAASTDTQYF. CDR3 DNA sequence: TGCAGCGGACTAGCGGCTAGCACAGATACGCAGTATTTT.

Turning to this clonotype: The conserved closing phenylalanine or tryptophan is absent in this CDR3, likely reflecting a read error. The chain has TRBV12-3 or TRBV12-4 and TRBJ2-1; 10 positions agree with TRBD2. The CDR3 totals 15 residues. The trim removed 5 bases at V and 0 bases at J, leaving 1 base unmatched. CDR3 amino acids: CASSSGGASYNEQFS. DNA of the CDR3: TGTGCCAGCAGTAGCGGGGGGGCCTCCTACAATGAGCAGTTCTCC.

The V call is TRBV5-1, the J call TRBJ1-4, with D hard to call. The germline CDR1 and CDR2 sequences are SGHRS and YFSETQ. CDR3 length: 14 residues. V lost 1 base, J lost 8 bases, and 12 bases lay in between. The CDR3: CASSLSGSGEKLFF. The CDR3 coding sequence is TGCGCCAGCAGCTTGAGCGGGTCGGGCGAAAAACTGTTTTTT.

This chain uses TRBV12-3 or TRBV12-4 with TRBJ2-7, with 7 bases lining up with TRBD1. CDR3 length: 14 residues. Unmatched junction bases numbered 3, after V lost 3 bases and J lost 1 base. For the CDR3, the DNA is TGTGCCAGCAGTTTCACAGGGGTTTCCTACGAGCAGTACTTC. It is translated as CASSFTGVSYEQYF.

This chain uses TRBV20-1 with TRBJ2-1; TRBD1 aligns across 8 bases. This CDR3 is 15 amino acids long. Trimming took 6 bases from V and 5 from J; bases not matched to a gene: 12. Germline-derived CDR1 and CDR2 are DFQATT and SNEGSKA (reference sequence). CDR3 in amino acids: CSAHAPQGADNEQFF. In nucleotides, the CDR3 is TGCAGTGCCCATGCTCCCCAGGGGGCCGACAATGAGCAGTTCTTC.

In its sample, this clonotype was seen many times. CDR3 nucleotide sequence: TGTGCCAGCAGTTACGGGAGCAATGAGCAGTTCTTC. It yields the protein CASSYGSNEQFF. The rearrangement links TRBV6-2 or TRBV6-3 to TRBJ2-1; D is perhaps TRBD2 (5 bases). There are 12 residues in the CDR3. Germline CDR1 is MNHEY and CDR2 is SVGEGT. V was clipped by 2 bases and J by 6 bases, with 5 bases between them.

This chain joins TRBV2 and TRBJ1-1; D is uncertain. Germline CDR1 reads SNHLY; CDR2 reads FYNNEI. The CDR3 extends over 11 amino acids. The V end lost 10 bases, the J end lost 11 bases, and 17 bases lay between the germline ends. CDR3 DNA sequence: TGTGCCACCCCGGAAGGGCCCATCGCTTTCTTT. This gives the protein CATPEGPIAFF.

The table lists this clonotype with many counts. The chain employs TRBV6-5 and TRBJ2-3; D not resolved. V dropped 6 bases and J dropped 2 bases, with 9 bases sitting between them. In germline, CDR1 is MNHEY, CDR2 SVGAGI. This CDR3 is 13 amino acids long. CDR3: CASRTEYTDTQYF. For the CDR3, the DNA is TGTGCCAGCAGAACGGAGTACACAGATACGCAGTATTTT.

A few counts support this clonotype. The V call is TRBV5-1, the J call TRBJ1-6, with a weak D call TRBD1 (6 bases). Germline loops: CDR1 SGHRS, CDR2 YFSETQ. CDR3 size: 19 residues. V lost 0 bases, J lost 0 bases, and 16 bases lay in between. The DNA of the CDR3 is TGCGCCAGCAGCTTGGGGACAGCGGGCCGGAGCTCCTATAATTCACCCCTCCACTTT. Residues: CASSLGTAGRSSYNSPLHF.

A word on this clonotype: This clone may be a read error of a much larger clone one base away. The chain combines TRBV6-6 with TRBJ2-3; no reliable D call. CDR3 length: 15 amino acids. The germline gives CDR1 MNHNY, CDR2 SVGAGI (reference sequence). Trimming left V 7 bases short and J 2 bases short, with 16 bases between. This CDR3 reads CASIPTPRPTDTQYF. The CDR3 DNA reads TGTGCCAGCATTCCAACCCCAAGACCCACAGATACGCAGTATTTT.

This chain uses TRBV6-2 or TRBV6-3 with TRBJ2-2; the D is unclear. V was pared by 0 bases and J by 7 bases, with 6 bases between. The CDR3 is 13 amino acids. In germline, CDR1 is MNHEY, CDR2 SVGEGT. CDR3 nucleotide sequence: TGTGCCAGCAGTTACTCGAACCTCGGGGAGCTGTTTTTT. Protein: CASSYSNLGELFF.

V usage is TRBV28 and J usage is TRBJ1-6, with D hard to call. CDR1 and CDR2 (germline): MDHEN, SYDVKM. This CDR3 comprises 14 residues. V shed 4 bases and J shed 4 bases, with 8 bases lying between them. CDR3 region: CASSSSSYNSPLHF. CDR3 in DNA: TGTGCCAGCAGTTCCTCTAGTTATAATTCACCCCTCCACTTT.

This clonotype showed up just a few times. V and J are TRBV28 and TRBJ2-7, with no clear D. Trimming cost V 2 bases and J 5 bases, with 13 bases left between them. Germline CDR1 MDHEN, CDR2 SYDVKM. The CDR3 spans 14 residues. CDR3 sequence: CASSLSSNQDEQYF. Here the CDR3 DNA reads TGTGCCAGCAGTTTAAGTAGCAATCAGGACGAGCAGTACTTC.